The 14 T cell receptor beta chains listed next were all sequenced from one sample in a study of technical replicates of blood from several donors. Produced via immunoSEQ multiplex PCR; TCRdb's table is partial and in-frame only. The sample yields some 71,000 clones, about 97% seen once. Sequencing was done on a sample of T cells isolated from PBMCs. These receptors originate from a human donor in good health.

The rearrangement uses TRBV5-1 and TRBJ2-7, with D maybe TRBD1 (6 bases). The germline V gene encodes CDR1 SGHRS and CDR2 YFSETQ. The CDR3 runs 12 residues. Between the trimmed V and J ends, which lost 4 bases and 6 bases, there was a span of 11 bases. This CDR3 is CASSVQGSEQYF. As DNA, the CDR3 is TGCGCCAGCAGCGTACAGGGTAGCGAGCAGTACTTC.

This sequence joins TRBV5-1 and TRBJ1-1; TRBD1 agrees at 7 bases. CDR1 SGHRS and CDR2 YFSETQ come from the germline V gene. V lost 7 bases, J lost 1 base, and 7 bases stayed unmatched. This CDR3 region has 14 residues. The CDR3 region has the DNA TGCGCCAGCTGTGGAGGGGGCGGGAACACTGAAGCTTTCTTT. It codes for CASCGGGGNTEAFF.

The gene calls are TRBV19 and TRBJ1-1; D not resolved. CDR3 length: 15 residues. The germline V gene encodes CDR1 LNHDA and CDR2 SQIVND (reference sequence). V lost 3 bases and J lost 1, with 12 bases in between. As DNA, the CDR3 is TGTGCCAGTAGTATTGGTAGTTTTTCGAACACTGAAGCTTTCTTT. Protein sequence: CASSIGSFSNTEAFF.

The chain carries TRBV6-6 and TRBJ2-2, with a weak D call TRBD1 (5 bases). The CDR3 covers 15 residues. CDR1 is MNHNY, CDR2 SVGAGI, per germline (reference sequence). Trimming took off 0 bases at V and 1 base at J, with 6 bases between the two ends. CDR3 DNA: TGTGCCAGCAGTTACTCAGGGGTGAACACCGGGGAGCTGTTTTTT. It encodes CASSYSGVNTGELFF.

The chain has TRBV5-6 and TRBJ2-5; weak D call: TRBD2 (5 bases). The CDR3 sequence is 16 residues long. The germline V gene encodes CDR1 SGHDT and CDR2 YYEEEE. V lost 3 bases and J 2 bases, leaving 17 bases between the germline ends. This CDR3 is CASSYILLGIQETQYF. Written as DNA, the CDR3 is TGTGCCAGCAGCTATATTCTGCTCGGGATTCAAGAGACCCAGTACTTC.

The chain is built from TRBV6-1 and TRBJ1-1; a weak D match, TRBD1 (6 bases). Trimming stripped 2 bases from V and 1 base from J, with 11 bases between. CDR1 MNHNS and CDR2 SASEGT come from the germline V gene. This CDR3 spans 15 amino acids. CDR3 region: CASSELDSRNTEAFF. CDR3 DNA sequence: TGTGCCAGCAGTGAATTGGACAGTAGGAACACTGAAGCTTTCTTT.

V and J are TRBV28 and TRBJ1-5; 10 nucleotides align to TRBD1. The CDR3 is 17 residues long. V was pared by 5 bases and J by 4 bases, with 11 bases of the junction left unmatched. The germline V gene has CDR1 MDHEN and CDR2 SYDVKM. Here the CDR3 DNA reads TGTGCCAGCAGTCTCCAACCGGGACAGGGGAAAAATCAGCCCCAGCATTTT. Its protein product is CASSLQPGQGKNQPQHF. The full variable domain, with the rest looked up from reference TRBV28 and TRBJ1-5, is DVKVTQSSRYLVKRTGEKVFLECVQDMDHENMFWYRQDPGLGLRLIYFSYDVKMKEKGDIPEGYSVSREKKERFSLILESASTNQTSMYLCASSLQPGQGKNQPQHFGDGTRLSIL.

This sequence joins TRBV4-2 and TRBJ1-1, with a weak D call TRBD1 (5 bases). This CDR3 has 15 amino acids. V was trimmed by 0 bases and J by 2 bases, leaving 10 bases between them. Germline V gene lookup returns CDR1 LGHNA and CDR2 YNFKEQ. CDR3 DNA sequence: TGTGCCAGCAGCCAAGAATCAGGGCTAAACACTGAAGCTTTCTTT. It translates to CASSQESGLNTEAFF.

The V gene is TRBV15, the J gene TRBJ2-7, with TRBD2 matching 11 bases. The J segment lost 2 bases and the V segment lost 3 bases, leaving 9 bases of the junction unmatched. The CDR3 contains 17 residues. Germline V lookup: CDR1 LNHNV, CDR2 YYDKDF (reference sequence). As DNA, the CDR3 is TGTGCCACCAGCAGGGGGACCGGGACTAGCGGCACCTACGAGCAGTACTTC. It specifies CATSRGTGTSGTYEQYF.

This chain connects TRBV27 to TRBJ1-2; D is unclear. Germline CDR1 MNHEY, CDR2 SMNVEV (reference sequence). The length of the CDR3 is 14 residues. V gave up 6 bases and J gave up 5 bases, with 16 bases separating them. The CDR3 region has the DNA TGTGCCAGCAGCCCACTCGCGGGAGGGTATGGCTACACCTTC. Translating gives CASSPLAGGYGYTF.

The J gene is TRBJ1-5, the V gene TRBV10-3; possibly TRBD1 for D (5 bases). Germline lookup yields CDR1 ENHRY and CDR2 SYGVKD. V was clipped by 6 bases and J by 1 base, with 7 bases between them. The CDR3 has 13 residues. CDR3 in DNA: TGTGCCATCAGGGGGCACAGCAATCAGCCCCAGCATTTT. It encodes CAIRGHSNQPQHF.

The rearrangement joins TRBV5-1 to TRBJ2-1; TRBD1 is a possible D gene (5 bases). The CDR3 runs 18 residues. Germline values: CDR1 SGHRS, CDR2 YFSETQ. V was shortened by 0 bases and J by 4 bases, with 20 bases between the two germline ends. CDR3 sequence reads: CASSLVPSPRVQYNEQFF. The CDR3 DNA sequence: TGCGCCAGCAGCTTGGTACCCTCTCCCAGGGTCCAATACAATGAGCAGTTCTTC.

Only one count was recorded for this clone. V is TRBV6-5 and J is TRBJ1-2, with D possibly being TRBD1 (6 bases). Germline V lookup: CDR1 MNHEY, CDR2 SVGAGI. This CDR3 region has 12 residues. The ends were cut back, 5 bases at V and 8 bases at J, with 12 bases in the middle. CDR3 amino acids: CASSQQGYGYTF. The DNA for the CDR3 is TGTGCCAGCAGTCAACAGGGATACGGCTACACCTTC.

The chain joins TRBV5-6 to TRBJ2-7, with TRBD1 matching 7 bases. Per germline, CDR1 SGHDT and CDR2 YYEEEE. V was clipped by 0 bases and J by 1 base; unmatched bases: 4. The CDR3 covers 15 residues. This CDR3 is CASSLARGFSYEQYF. The CDR3 DNA reads TGTGCCAGCAGCTTGGCCAGGGGGTTTTCCTACGAGCAGTACTTC.